These T cell receptor beta chains were read from a single sample in a study of blood T cell repertoires in COVID-19. Data came from immunoSEQ multiplex PCR; TCRdb stores just in-frame clones and leaves some out. The repertoire includes 200,000 to 250,000 clones, less than 85% of them detected once, and 3% to 4.5% sits in the top ten. The specimen sequenced was peripheral blood. These receptor sequences come from a woman of 80 years or more with acute or convalescent COVID-19. CDR3s include the opening cysteine and the closing phenylalanine or tryptophan.

J gene: TRBJ1-4; V gene: TRBV30; CDR3 protein: CAWSPGHLNEKLFF
J gene: TRBJ2-5; V gene: TRBV5-1; CDR3 protein: CASSNRTGTYVTQYF
J gene: TRBJ2-3; V gene: TRBV7-9; CDR3 protein: CASSRAAGSTDTQYF
J gene: TRBJ2-3; V gene: TRBV7-3; CDR3 protein: CASSRGLAGGTDTQYF
J gene: TRBJ2-7; V gene: TRBV24-1; CDR3 protein: CATVLSRQGLYEQYF
J gene: TRBJ1-2; V gene: TRBV4-3; CDR3 protein: CASSQDPSSNYGYTF
J gene: TRBJ2-3; V gene: TRBV9; CDR3 protein: CASSVGPEVGDTQYF
J gene: TRBJ2-3; V gene: TRBV29-1; CDR3 protein: CSVEDRAGGSTDTQYF
J gene: TRBJ1-2; V gene: TRBV3-1/TRBV3-2; CDR3 protein: CASSQDRSLGYGYTF
J gene: TRBJ1-3; V gene: TRBV7-2; CDR3 protein: CASSLAGAGAGNTIYF
J gene: TRBJ1-1; V gene: TRBV21-1; CDR3 protein: CASSKEWGQGRNTEAFF
J gene: TRBJ1-3; V gene: TRBV7-9; CDR3 protein: CASSQDTRNTIYF
J gene: TRBJ1-2; V gene: TRBV12-3/TRBV12-4; CDR3 protein: CASSFEGAYGYTF
J gene: TRBJ1-1; V gene: TRBV4-1; CDR3 protein: CASSQDSGQGNTEAFF
J gene: TRBJ2-7; V gene: TRBV5-1; CDR3 protein: CASSLGLAGEREQYF
J gene: TRBJ1-5; V gene: TRBV9; CDR3 protein: CASSVGAGEPQHF
J gene: TRBJ1-1; V gene: TRBV24-1; CDR3 protein: CATRGWGSTEAFF
J gene: TRBJ2-1; V gene: TRBV7-2; CDR3 protein: CASGVREPYNEQFF
J gene: TRBJ1-1; V gene: TRBV7-8; CDR3 protein: CASSLGTANTEAFF
J gene: TRBJ2-7; V gene: TRBV27; CDR3 protein: CASSYSSGQFEQYF
J gene: TRBJ1-2; V gene: TRBV28; CDR3 protein: CASNPAGLLYGYTF
J gene: TRBJ2-3; V gene: TRBV6-4; CDR3 protein: CASSDSSLEDTQYF
J gene: TRBJ2-7; V gene: TRBV11-3; CDR3 protein: CASSLEGLAGYEQYF
J gene: TRBJ2-5; V gene: TRBV19; CDR3 protein: CASSFTPQETQYF
J gene: TRBJ1-5; V gene: TRBV15; CDR3 protein: CATESVRGDQPQHF
J gene: TRBJ1-2; V gene: TRBV5-5; CDR3 protein: CASSLRPVNYGYTF
J gene: TRBJ1-1; V gene: TRBV7-8; CDR3 protein: CASSPDRVGAFF
J gene: TRBJ2-6; V gene: TRBV15; CDR3 protein: CATSRDRFGANVLTF
J gene: TRBJ2-7; V gene: TRBV7-2; CDR3 protein: CASSLVPAGGPGSYEQYF
J gene: TRBJ2-1; V gene: TRBV11-3; CDR3 protein: CASSWTGNEQFF
J gene: TRBJ2-7; V gene: TRBV5-5; CDR3 protein: CASSLSRGSPYEQYF
J gene: TRBJ1-5; V gene: TRBV15; CDR3 protein: CATSWGQVSNQPQHF
J gene: TRBJ1-1; V gene: TRBV7-9; CDR3 protein: CASSLPPLQQTMNTEAFF
J gene: TRBJ2-7; V gene: TRBV21-1; CDR3 protein: CASSMGTGRCSYEQYF
J gene: TRBJ1-5; V gene: TRBV27; CDR3 protein: CASSLGFSSNQPQHF
J gene: TRBJ2-7; V gene: TRBV6-2/TRBV6-3; CDR3 protein: CASSRDRGYEQYF
J gene: TRBJ1-3; V gene: TRBV6-5; CDR3 protein: CASSYGTDSGNTIYF
J gene: TRBJ1-4; V gene: TRBV6-5; CDR3 protein: CASRFGHATNEKLFF
J gene: TRBJ2-3; V gene: TRBV7-2; CDR3 protein: CASSSSGSFKWYF
J gene: TRBJ2-1; V gene: TRBV20-1; CDR3 protein: CSASRLAGGYNEQFF